The TCR beta chain under discussion was sequenced for a study of human T cells and chemical hapten exposure (dated by TCRdb to 2020 to 2023). Some background on the complete study: For sensitization, 2% DPC in acetone was applied to an approximately 2 cm by approximately 2 cm area of upper inner arm skin. Weekly therapeutic DPC doses were additionally applied to the scalp of patients throughout the roughly 25-week study period. Patch testing was performed on the upper back with Finn chambers containing 0.01% DPC, and the patch tests were scored after 6 days according to International Contact Dermatitis Research Group standards. The mostly female patient cohort included alopecia areata with under or over 50% scalp involvement, alopecia totalis and alopecia universalis. Libraries were combined into a pool for sequencing, and differences in TCR yield between samples came mainly from small differences in library volumes within the pool. This study followed changes in the peripheral blood TCR repertoire in vivo during primary and secondary sensitization of alopecia patients to the hapten diphenylcyclopropenone (DPC). Blood was sampled from patients pre-sensitization (week 0) and at 2, 6 and about 24 weeks after DPC sensitization. For TCR sequencing, blood came from some 31 alopecia patients at anywhere from one to four time points (pre-sensitization, 2, 6 and 24 weeks).

Sample time point, as interpreted from the label and publication: pre-sensitization, week 0. The treatment or condition label here, explained by the study, means: therapeutic diphenylcyclopropenone sensitization with weekly scalp DPC. At every patch-test visit, the blood draw took place before the patch test was put on. Patients were considered eligible if aged 18 to 70, diagnosed with alopecia and deemed suitable for DPC therapy, and patients were excluded if pregnant. Total RNA was extracted from unfractionated whole blood collected in Tempus Blood RNA tubes. There are a few counts of this clonotype. Its antigen is currently not known. The sample holds no much larger clone one base away, and base qualities are not on file. Trimming removed 7 bases from V and 7 bases from J, leaving 17 bases between the germline ends. The germline V gene sets CDR1 to ENHRY and CDR2 to SYGVKD. Counted from cysteine to phenylalanine, this CDR3 has 14 amino acids. CDR3 DNA is the only sequence kept; it has 42 bases, read in frame from the first base.

On the study overall, not on this receptor specifically: After repeated subsampling, changes were observed in the strength of the expansion versus patch-test correlation and in the threshold at which the correlation became significant. A positive correlation was found between the number of PT1 expanded TCRs and patch test score, with significance reached at thresholds 8, 16 and 32 but not 4. The number of TCRs above 1 in 1000 frequency did not change with DPC sensitization; there was no evidence of global repertoire structure alterations. Because every patient had alopecia, a presumed autoimmune disease, the patients' immune response might differ from that of healthy individuals. Significantly more large CDR3 similarity clusters were formed by expanded TCRs than by pre-sensitization or healthy control sets, consistent with antigen-driven responses.

The library came from RACE. Sequencing took place on a NextSeq 500. Library preparation attached unique molecular identifiers to individual cDNA molecules for quantitative, reproducible TCR counting. From each blood RNA sample, both TCR alpha and TCR beta chains were sequenced. Turning to the authors' computational methods: A median of about 100,000 TCRs per sample was observed, with a range of 23,224 to 690,600. V, J and CDR3 annotation of the TCR reads was performed with the Decombinator software suite. For the PS versus PT1 abundance plots, all samples were subsampled to the same number of TCRs (28,000). Expanded TCRs were defined as absent before sensitization and observed at least eight times at the 2-week time point. TCRdb trimmed the raw reads at Q25, called clones with MiXCR and kept productive beta chains. Records with the same CDR3 protein are collapsed into one entry carrying the most frequent genes and DNA. TCRdb's processing, not the authors', yielded these V and J calls. The sample profile shows more than 250,000 distinct CDR3 sequences; about 8.1% of them were found once. The ten largest clones capture 2% to 3% of the sample.

This sequence originates from a woman aged 40 to 50 with alopecia areata. Some clones in this sample may be carry-over from other donors' samples. This sample comprised whole blood, obtained in connection with sensitization to the hapten diphenylcyclopropenone (DPC). The V and J genes are TRBV10-3 and TRBJ2-1; TRBD1 is possibly the D segment (6 matching bases). The bases are TGTGCCATCAATGGGCAGGGGCGCTTGAATGAGCAGTTCTTC. The translation is CAINGQGRLNEQFF.